This is a list of T cell receptor beta chains from one sample in a study of T cell responses to AZD1222 COVID-19 vaccine. The protocol was immunoSEQ multiplex PCR, while the TCRdb copy is restricted to in-frame clones and leaves out a portion. This table holds 100,000 to 150,000 clones, 80% to 95% found once. The sample in question was peripheral blood, obtained on day 0 of MenACWY control vaccination. The origin of the receptors is an adult in good health. Both conserved end residues are part of each CDR3. A D gene is named only where the DNA matches it firmly. The listing skips clone size in some rows; elsewhere it reads once, few, many or a size class.

length: 16
J: TRBJ2-4
V: TRBV28
D: .
size: .
DNA: TGTGCCAGCAGCAAGACAGAAAAACTAGCCAAAAACATTCAGTACTTC
CDR3: CASSKTEKLAKNIQYF

length: 14
J: TRBJ2-5
V: TRBV11-2
D: .
size: .
DNA: TGTGCCAGCAGCTTAGATATGAAGGAAAAGACCCAGTACTTC
CDR3: CASSLDMKEKTQYF

length: 15
J: TRBJ1-5
V: TRBV27
D: .
size: .
DNA: TGTGCCAGCAGTTCTCAATGGACAGTGAGACAGCCCCAGCATTTT
CDR3: CASSSQWTVRQPQHF

length: 13
J: TRBJ1-1
V: TRBV11-2
D: .
size: .
DNA: TGTGCCAGCAAAACCTACCTGAACACTGAAGCTTTCTTT
CDR3: CASKTYLNTEAFF

length: 14
J: TRBJ2-7
V: TRBV21-1
D: .
size: .
DNA: TGTGCCAGCAGCAAAGGTGGGGACAGCTACGAGCAGTACTTC
CDR3: CASSKGGDSYEQYF

length: 15
J: TRBJ1-5
V: TRBV27
D: .
size: .
DNA: TGTGCCAGCAGTTTATCGGGAGGGAACAATCAGCCCCAGCATTTT
CDR3: CASSLSGGNNQPQHF

length: 14
J: TRBJ2-5
V: TRBV6-5
D: TRBD2
size: .
DNA: TGTGCCAGCAGTTACTCGGGACTAGAAGAGACCCAGTACTTC
CDR3: CASSYSGLEETQYF

length: 16
J: TRBJ1-5
V: TRBV19
D: TRBD1
size: .
DNA: TGTGCCAGTAGTCCCAGGACAGGGGGGGAGGATCAGCCCCAGCATTTT
CDR3: CASSPRTGGEDQPQHF

length: 14
J: TRBJ2-5
V: TRBV5-5
D: .
size: .
DNA: TGTGCCAGCAGCTTGGATGGAGGGCGAGAGACCCAGTACTTC
CDR3: CASSLDGGRETQYF

length: 13
J: TRBJ1-5
V: TRBV4-1
D: .
size: .
DNA: TGCGCCAGCAGCCAAGGGGTCAATCAGCCCCAGCATTTT
CDR3: CASSQGVNQPQHF

length: 14
J: TRBJ2-2
V: TRBV28
D: .
size: once
DNA: TGTGCCAGCAGTACAGGGACGAACACCGGGGAGCTGTTTTTT
CDR3: CASSTGTNTGELFF

length: 15
J: TRBJ2-1
V: TRBV28
D: TRBD1
size: .
DNA: TGTGCCAGCAGTACTGACAGGGTGGGGTACAATGAGCAGTTCTTC
CDR3: CASSTDRVGYNEQFF

length: 16
J: TRBJ2-1
V: TRBV2
D: .
size: once
DNA: TGTGCCAGCAAGGTTGGCGGACTGCAGTATTACAATGAGCAGTTCTTC
CDR3: CASKVGGLQYYNEQFF

length: 15
J: TRBJ2-1
V: TRBV6-5
D: TRBD1
size: .
DNA: TGTGCCAGCAGTCTGGACAGGGGATCCTACAATGAGCAGTTCTTC
CDR3: CASSLDRGSYNEQFF

length: 16
J: TRBJ2-1
V: TRBV27
D: TRBD2
size: .
DNA: TGTGCCAGCAGGCGACCAGCGACTAGCTCTTACAATGAGCAGTTCTTC
CDR3: CASRRPATSSYNEQFF

length: 12
J: TRBJ1-1
V: TRBV19
D: .
size: .
DNA: TGTGCCAGTACATCCCTGGGGAGTGAAGCTTTCTTT
CDR3: CASTSLGSEAFF

length: 17
J: TRBJ1-6
V: TRBV19
D: .
size: .
DNA: TGTGCCAGTAGTAAAGGGACCCTCGACTCCTATAATTCACCCCTCCACTTT
CDR3: CASSKGTLDSYNSPLHF

length: 17
J: TRBJ2-4
V: TRBV21-1
D: .
size: .
DNA: TGTGCCAGCAGCAAAATGAGACAGGGTGGAAGAAAAAACATTCAGTACTTC
CDR3: CASSKMRQGGRKNIQYF

length: 13
J: TRBJ1-2
V: TRBV6-5
D: .
size: once
DNA: TGTGCCAGCAGTTACTTAAAGATGGGAGGCTACACCTTC
CDR3: CASSYLKMGGYTF

length: 15
J: TRBJ1-2
V: TRBV6-5
D: TRBD1
size: .
DNA: TGTGCCAGCAGTTTGGGACAGCCAGATAACTATGGCTACACCTTC
CDR3: CASSLGQPDNYGYTF

length: 13
J: TRBJ2-5
V: TRBV13
D: .
size: .
DNA: TGTGCCAGCAGCTTATCCAGGGGAGAGACCCAGTACTTC
CDR3: CASSLSRGETQYF

length: 13
J: TRBJ1-3
V: TRBV6-5
D: TRBD1
size: .
DNA: TGTGCCAGCAGAACAGGGGGGGGAAACACCATATATTTT
CDR3: CASRTGGGNTIYF

length: 14
J: TRBJ2-3
V: TRBV29-1
D: .
size: .
DNA: TGCAGCGTTGACCCACCTCGGGGCACAGATACGCAGTATTTT
CDR3: CSVDPPRGTDTQYF

length: 17
J: TRBJ2-2
V: TRBV11-3
D: TRBD2
size: .
DNA: TGTGCCAGCAGCCTCACCCTTAGCGGGAAGAACACCGGGGAGCTGTTTTTT
CDR3: CASSLTLSGKNTGELFF

length: 16
J: TRBJ2-3
V: TRBV6-5
D: .
size: .
DNA: TGTGCCAGCAGTTACTCCCTCCTACGACCCACAGATACGCAGTATTTT
CDR3: CASSYSLLRPTDTQYF

length: 12
J: TRBJ2-5
V: TRBV4-3
D: .
size: .
DNA: TGCGCCAGCAGCCCCCCCCGCGGGACCCAGTACTTC
CDR3: CASSPPRGTQYF

length: 18
J: TRBJ1-5
V: TRBV5-6
D: TRBD1
size: once
DNA: TGTGCCAGCAGCCTTTGGTGGGGGACAGGGTATAGCAATCAGCCCCAGCATTTT
CDR3: CASSLWWGTGYSNQPQHF

length: 15
J: TRBJ2-7
V: TRBV10-3
D: TRBD2
size: .
DNA: TGTGCCATCAGCACCATAGCGGGAGGGTTCTACGAGCAGTACTTC
CDR3: CAISTIAGGFYEQYF

length: 13
J: TRBJ2-7
V: TRBV27
D: .
size: .
DNA: TGTGCCAGCAGTTTATCGTCAGGGGGACTAGGGTACTTC
CDR3: CASSLSSGGLGYF

length: 13
J: TRBJ1-5
V: TRBV2
D: .
size: .
DNA: TGTGCCAGCAGTGTTAGTCCTAGTCAGCCCCAGCATTTT
CDR3: CASSVSPSQPQHF

length: 16
J: TRBJ2-1
V: TRBV6-1
D: TRBD2
size: .
DNA: TGTGCCAGCAGTGAAGCGCGGCGGGAGTGGGGCAATGAGCAGTTCTTC
CDR3: CASSEARREWGNEQFF

length: 14
J: TRBJ2-1
V: TRBV25-1
D: .
size: .
DNA: TGTGCCAGCAGTGTTGTATATCCCTACAATGAGCAGTTCTTC
CDR3: CASSVVYPYNEQFF

length: 15
J: TRBJ1-4
V: TRBV7-2
D: .
size: .
DNA: TGTGCCAGCAGCTTAAGATGGGCAGGGAATGAAAAACTGTTTTTT
CDR3: CASSLRWAGNEKLFF

length: 13
J: TRBJ1-1
V: TRBV6-5
D: .
size: .
DNA: TGTGCCAGCAGGGCCGGCGGGAAGGCTGAAGCTTTCTTT
CDR3: CASRAGGKAEAFF

length: 17
J: TRBJ2-2
V: TRBV11-2
D: .
size: .
DNA: TGTGCCAGCAGCTTAGGAGGACTGTACTTGGTCTCCGGGGAGCTGTTTTTT
CDR3: CASSLGGLYLVSGELFF

length: 15
J: TRBJ2-1
V: TRBV19
D: TRBD2
size: few
DNA: TGTGCCAGTAGCCTACTAGCGGGGACCTACAATGAGCAGTTCTTC
CDR3: CASSLLAGTYNEQFF

length: 16
J: TRBJ2-2
V: TRBV18
D: TRBD1
size: .
DNA: TGTGCCAGCTCACCACTGAGTGGACAGGGTTCCGGGGAGCTGTTTTTT
CDR3: CASSPLSGQGSGELFF